This T cell receptor (beta chain) came from a study of blood T cell repertoires in COVID-19. In the study overall: The United States, Italy and Spain supplied acute and convalescent COVID-19 samples. T cells, B-cell-depleted T cells, or PBMCs supplied cDNA or gDNA.

Participant-reported clinical history was the basis for cohort assignment. V shed 5 bases and J 7 bases; nucleotides not matched to a gene: 7. This CDR3 spans 14 amino acids. Germline-derived CDR1 and CDR2 are SGHTA and FQGNSA. Clones were sequenced by immunoSEQ multiplex PCR, and TCRdb holds only the in-frame ones, with some missing. The sample has about 270,000 clones, less than 90% seen once. The sample taken for sequencing was PBMCs or T cells enriched from blood (not recorded which). The TCR originated in a woman aged 45 to 65 who had recovered from COVID-19. The J gene is TRBJ1-4, the V gene TRBV7-2; 7 bases are shared with TRBD1. CDR3 nucleotide sequence: TGTGCCAGCAGCAACAGGGGAAGTGCTGAAAAACTGTTTTTT. Translation gives CASSNRGSAEKLFF.